Each of the 25 T cell receptor beta chains below was sequenced from the same sample in a study of shared clonotypes between healthy human individuals. Some clones are missing from TCRdb's copy, which holds only in-frame ones; the method was immunoSEQ multiplex PCR. The sample includes over 700,000 clones, 72% seen only once; the top ten take around 1.7%. The specimen sequenced was memory CD4+ T cells sorted from blood. Subset described: CD45RA-negative fraction. Every receptor here comes from a woman aged 30 to 39 in good health.

Comments on this clone: Relative to the germline gene, one junction end is altered; a read error may explain this. The V call is TRBV6-6, the J call TRBJ1-3, with D hard to call. The CDR3 is 14 amino acids. The germline V gene has CDR1 MNHNY and CDR2 SVGAGI (reference sequence). The CDR3 protein is CASSSSGPGNTIYF. CDR3 nucleotide sequence: TGTGCCAGCAGCTCCTCCGGACCTGGGAACACCATATATTTT.

The J gene is TRBJ2-2, the V gene TRBV5-1, with TRBD1 identical over 9 bases. With 4 bases clipped from V and 3 bases from J, the junction kept 4 bases outside the gene matches. The germline CDR1 and CDR2 sequences are SGHRS and YFSETQ. The CDR3 consists of 15 residues. For the CDR3, the DNA is TGCGCCAGCAGCCGCGGGACAGGGCACACCGGGGAGCTGTTTTTT. Its protein is CASSRGTGHTGELFF.

The CDR3 sequence: CASSQGTAAMNGQFF. The DNA of the CDR3 is TGCGCCAGCAGCCAAGGGACAGCTGCAATGAACGGGCAGTTCTTC. The V and J genes are TRBV5-1 and TRBJ2-1; 7 bases agree with TRBD1. Per germline, CDR1 SGHRS and CDR2 YFSETQ. Trimming cost V 4 bases and J 12 bases; bases outside gene matches: 16. The CDR3 has 15 residues.

This chain uses TRBV7-8 with TRBJ2-5, with TRBD2 matching over 13 bases. Germline V CDR1 and CDR2: SGHVS, FQNEAQ. The trim removed 3 bases at V and 5 bases at J, leaving 9 bases unmatched. The CDR3 contains 17 residues. The CDR3 reads CASSFGLAGALGETQYF. In nucleotides, the CDR3 is TGTGCCAGCAGCTTTGGACTAGCGGGAGCCTTGGGGGAGACCCAGTACTTC.

V gene TRBV5-1 combines with J gene TRBJ1-4, with D tentatively TRBD1 (6 bases). The CDR3 has 17 residues. V lost 4 bases and J 3 bases, leaving 19 bases between the germline ends. Germline V lookup: CDR1 SGHRS, CDR2 YFSETQ. The CDR3 protein is CASSLDRLFESNEKLFF. Here the CDR3 DNA reads TGCGCCAGCAGCCTTGACAGGTTGTTCGAGTCTAATGAAAAACTGTTTTTT.

This clone showed up just a few times. The chain is built from TRBV2 and TRBJ2-2, with D perhaps matching TRBD2 (5 bases). Trimming stripped 6 bases from V and 5 bases from J, with 10 bases between. Germline V gene data show CDR1 as SNHLY and CDR2 as FYNNEI. CDR3 length: 13 residues. CDR3 nucleotides: TGTGCCAGCAGGAGGGTCACGACCGGGGAGCTGTTTTTT. This codes for CASRRVTTGELFF.

In nucleotides, the CDR3 is TGCGCCAGCAGCCAAGAAGAACCAGACAGGGCCGGGGAAAAACTGTTTTTT. Its protein product is CASSQEEPDRAGEKLFF. V gene TRBV4-1 combines with J gene TRBJ1-4; 7 bases match TRBD1. V lost 0 bases to trimming and J lost 8 bases; unmatched junction nucleotides: 12. Germline V gene lookup returns CDR1 MGHRA and CDR2 YSYEKL. There are 17 residues in the CDR3.

The sample holds a few counts of this clone. Other DNA sequences in this sample translate to the same CDR3. The V call is TRBV6-6, the J call TRBJ1-2; D is possibly TRBD1 (5 bases). The germline gives CDR1 MNHNY, CDR2 SVGAGI (reference sequence). Deletions cut 6 bases from V and 0 bases from J, with 8 bases between. The CDR3 has 13 amino acids. The CDR3 region is CASSRDSNYGYTF. For the CDR3, the DNA is TGTGCCAGCAGCCGGGACTCTAACTATGGCTACACCTTC.

The V call is TRBV6-5, the J call TRBJ2-2; 10 bases match TRBD2. This CDR3 is 16 amino acids long. V lost 3 bases, J lost 6 bases, and 7 bases stayed unmatched. CDR1 is MNHEY and CDR2 is SVGAGI in the germline V gene. In DNA form, the CDR3 reads TGTGCCAGCAGTTATGCGAGCGGGAGGGCCCCCGGGGAGCTGTTTTTT. It encodes CASSYASGRAPGELFF.

V usage is TRBV29-1 and J usage is TRBJ1-4, with TRBD1 as a possible D gene (6 bases). Germline V lookup: CDR1 SQVTM, CDR2 ANQGSEA. The V end lost 5 bases, the J end lost 6 bases, and 13 bases lay between the germline ends. The CDR3 runs to 13 residues. The CDR3 DNA sequence: TGCAGCGTTAGTGGACAGATGCATGAAAAACTGTTTTTT. This translates into CSVSGQMHEKLFF.

This chain connects TRBV2 to TRBJ2-5; either TRBD1 or TRBD2 may supply D (6 bases each). Trimming took 7 bases from V and 4 from J, leaving 16 bases between them. The CDR3 runs to 14 residues. Germline V lookup: CDR1 SNHLY, CDR2 FYNNEI. The CDR3 coding sequence is TGTGCCAGCACCCTATTGGGGGGCGTAGAGACCCAGTACTTC. Amino acids: CASTLLGGVETQYF.

V gene TRBV10-2 combines with J gene TRBJ2-3; D is perhaps TRBD2 (5 bases). The CDR3 covers 14 residues. Trimming left V 1 base short and J 4 bases short, with 9 bases between. The germline CDR1 and CDR2 sequences are WSHSY and SAAADI. The CDR3, as DNA: TGCGCCAGCAGTGAGTTGGACGGGGCAGATACGCAGTATTTT. Protein sequence: CASSELDGADTQYF.

V gene TRBV19 combines with J gene TRBJ2-2; the D call may be TRBD1 or TRBD2 (5 bases each). There are 14 residues in the CDR3. Per germline, CDR1 LNHDA and CDR2 SQIVND (reference sequence). Trimming took 10 bases from V and 4 from J, leaving 16 bases between them. CDR3 DNA: TGTGCCACCCAGGCGTCGGGGCGCACCGGGGAGCTGTTTTTT. Protein product: CATQASGRTGELFF.

The rearrangement uses TRBV19 and TRBJ2-7; 7 bases align to TRBD2. V gave up 3 bases and J gave up 5 bases; unmatched junction bases: 10. This CDR3 region has 15 residues. Germline CDR1 is LNHDA and CDR2 is SQIVND (reference sequence). CDR3 loop: CASSIGAGVGHEQYF. In DNA, the CDR3 is TGTGCCAGTAGTATTGGGGCGGGAGTTGGCCACGAGCAGTACTTC.

The chain combines TRBV6-1 with TRBJ2-7; D is perhaps TRBD1 (5 bases). The ends were cut back, 6 bases at V and 2 bases at J, with 11 bases in the middle. Germline lookup yields CDR1 MNHNS and CDR2 SASEGT. The CDR3 has 13 amino acids. The CDR3 coding sequence is TGTGCCAGCAGACGCAGGGTGGCCTACGAGCAGTACTTC. It translates to CASRRRVAYEQYF.

J is TRBJ2-6 and V is TRBV7-8; D gene unclear. V lost 5 bases to trimming and J lost 0 bases, with 17 bases between them. Germline CDR1 is SGHVS and CDR2 is FQNEAQ. CDR3 size: 18 residues. As DNA, the CDR3 is TGTGCCAGCAGCCATAAAACGAGACGGGTCTCTGGGGCCAACGTCCTGACTTTC. It is translated as CASSHKTRRVSGANVLTF.

V is TRBV19 and J is TRBJ1-5; the D gene is possibly TRBD1 (5 bases). Germline V gene lookup returns CDR1 LNHDA and CDR2 SQIVND (reference sequence). The germline V and J ends were trimmed by 5 bases and 1 base, with 15 bases remaining between them. The CDR3 is 16 amino acids. In nucleotides, the CDR3 is TGTGCCAGTAGTTTACTCCAGGGACTAAGCAATCAGCCCCAGCATTTT. Translated, it gives CASSLLQGLSNQPQHF.

The CDR3 loop reads CASSSGLAGGGRETQYF. In DNA, the CDR3 is TGTGCCAGCAGTTCAGGACTAGCGGGAGGTGGGAGGGAGACCCAGTACTTC. The chain couples TRBV2 to TRBJ2-5; TRBD2 agrees at 14 bases. The CDR3 loop spans 17 amino acids. Germline CDR1 SNHLY, CDR2 FYNNEI. After removal of 5 bases from V and 5 bases from J, the junction contained 10 bases not matched to a gene.

This chain uses TRBV10-1 with TRBJ2-3, with 7 bases that match TRBD2. V lost 5 bases and J lost 4; bases outside the gene matches: 3. This CDR3 has 13 residues. The V gene's germline CDR1 is WNHNN and CDR2 SYGVQD (reference sequence). The CDR3: CASSTGGPDTQYF. CDR3 DNA: TGCGCCAGCAGTACGGGGGGTCCAGATACGCAGTATTTT.

V usage is TRBV5-4 and J usage is TRBJ2-5, with D maybe TRBD2 (6 bases). CDR3 length equals 17 residues. V dropped 4 bases and J dropped 5 bases, with 24 bases sitting between them. Per germline, CDR1 SGHNT and CDR2 YYREEE (reference sequence). The CDR3 reads CASSNELSTTRGETQYF. The CDR3 nucleotides are TGTGCCAGCAGCAACGAACTTAGCACGACCCGGGGGGAGACCCAGTACTTC. Looking up the rest from reference TRBV5-4 and TRBJ2-5 gives the full variable domain: ETGVTQSPTHLIKTRGQQVTLRCSSQSGHNTVSWYQQALGQGPQFIFQYYREEENGRGNFPPRFSGLQFPNYSSELNVNALELDDSALYLCASSNELSTTRGETQYFGPGTRLLVL.

The chain carries TRBV5-1 and TRBJ2-6; no definite D call. Germline V CDR1 and CDR2: SGHRS, YFSETQ. The CDR3 has 15 amino acids. The ends were cut back, 4 bases at V and 1 base at J, with 9 bases in the middle. The CDR3 loop is CASSGIQSGANVLTF. The CDR3 DNA sequence: TGCGCCAGCAGCGGCATCCAATCTGGGGCCAACGTCCTGACTTTC.

The V gene is TRBV27, the J gene TRBJ1-1; D ambiguous. V was clipped by 2 bases and J by 0 bases, with 7 bases between them. Germline CDR1 MNHEY, CDR2 SMNVEV (reference sequence). This CDR3 comprises 14 residues. The chain's CDR3 is CASSLGRVNTEAFF. The CDR3, as DNA: TGTGCCAGCAGTTTAGGGAGAGTGAACACTGAAGCTTTCTTT.

A few counts support this clone. The gene calls are TRBV7-9 and TRBJ2-7; D unresolved. Trimming removed 3 bases from V and 1 base from J, with 10 bases in between. The CDR3 totals 14 residues. CDR1 SEHNR and CDR2 FQNEAQ come from the germline V gene (reference sequence). For the CDR3, the DNA is TGTGCCAGCAGCTTTCGCGAGAGTTCCTACGAGCAGTACTTC. It encodes CASSFRESSYEQYF.

The chain recombines TRBV2 with TRBJ2-7; 8 bases agree with TRBD1. The CDR3 is made up of 17 amino acids. Germline CDR1 SNHLY, CDR2 FYNNEI. V was pared by 5 bases and J by 0 bases, with 12 bases of the junction left unmatched. Here the CDR3 reads CASSMTDRGPTSYEQYF. Written as DNA, the CDR3 is TGTGCCAGCAGTATGACCGACAGGGGTCCAACCTCCTACGAGCAGTACTTC.

The J gene is TRBJ2-2, the V gene TRBV18; tentatively, D is TRBD2 (5 bases). Germline values: CDR1 KGHSH, CDR2 LQKENI. There are 17 residues in the CDR3. V was pared by 3 bases and J by 6 bases, with 20 bases between. CDR3 bases: TGTGCCAGCTCACCCTCTCCACAATTTGTGGGAGCCGGGGAGCTGTTTTTT. This encodes CASSPSPQFVGAGELFF.